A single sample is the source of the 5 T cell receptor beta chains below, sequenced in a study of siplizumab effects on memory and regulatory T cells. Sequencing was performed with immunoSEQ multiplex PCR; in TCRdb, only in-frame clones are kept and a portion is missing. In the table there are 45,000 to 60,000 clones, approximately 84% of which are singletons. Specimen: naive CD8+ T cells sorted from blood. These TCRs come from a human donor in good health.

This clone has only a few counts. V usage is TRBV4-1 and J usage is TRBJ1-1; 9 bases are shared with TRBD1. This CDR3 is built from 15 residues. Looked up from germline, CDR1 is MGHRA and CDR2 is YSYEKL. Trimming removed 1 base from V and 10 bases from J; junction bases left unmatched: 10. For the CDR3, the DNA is TGCGCCAGCAGCCAAGGTCCGGGACAGGGTAACGGAGCTTTCTTT. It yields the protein CASSQGPGQGNGAFF.

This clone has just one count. CDR3 sequence (DNA): TGTGCCAGTAGTATAGTCGGCGACTCCTACGAGCAGTACTTC. Translated, it gives CASSIVGDSYEQYF. The gene calls are TRBV19 and TRBJ2-7; D gene uncertain. Germline CDR1 LNHDA, CDR2 SQIVND (reference sequence). The V end was cut by 1 base, the J end by 0 bases, with 7 bases between. This CDR3 spans 14 amino acids.

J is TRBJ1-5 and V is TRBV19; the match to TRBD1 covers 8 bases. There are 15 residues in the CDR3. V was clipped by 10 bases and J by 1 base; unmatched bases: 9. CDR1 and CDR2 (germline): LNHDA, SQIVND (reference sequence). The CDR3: CATHLQGASNQPQHF. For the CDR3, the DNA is TGTGCCACGCACCTCCAGGGGGCGAGCAATCAGCCCCAGCATTTT.

The CDR3 loop is CASSPQGANYNEQFF. In nucleotides, the CDR3 is TGTGCCAGTAGCCCACAGGGGGCGAACTACAATGAGCAGTTCTTC. The chain links TRBV19 to TRBJ2-1; 9 bases align to TRBD1. J was trimmed by 3 bases and V by 6 bases; bases with no gene match: 6. The germline CDR1 and CDR2 sequences are LNHDA and SQIVND (reference sequence). The CDR3 consists of 15 residues.

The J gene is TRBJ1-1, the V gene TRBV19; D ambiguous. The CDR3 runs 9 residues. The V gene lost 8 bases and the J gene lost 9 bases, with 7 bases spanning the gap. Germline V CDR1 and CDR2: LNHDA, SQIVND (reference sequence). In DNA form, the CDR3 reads TGTGCCAGTGGGGATCAAGCTTTCTTT. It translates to CASGDQAFF.